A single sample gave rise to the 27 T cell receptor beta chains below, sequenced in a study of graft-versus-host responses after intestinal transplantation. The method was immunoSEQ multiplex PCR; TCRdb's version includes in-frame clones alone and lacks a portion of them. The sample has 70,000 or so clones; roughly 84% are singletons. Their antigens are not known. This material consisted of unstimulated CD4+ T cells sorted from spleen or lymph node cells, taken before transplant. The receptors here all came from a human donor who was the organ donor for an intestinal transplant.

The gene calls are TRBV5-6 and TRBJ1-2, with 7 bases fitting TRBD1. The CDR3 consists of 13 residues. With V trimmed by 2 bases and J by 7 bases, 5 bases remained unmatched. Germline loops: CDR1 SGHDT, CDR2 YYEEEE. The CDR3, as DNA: TGTGCCAGCAGCTTCAGGGACAGATTTGGCTACACCTTC. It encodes CASSFRDRFGYTF.

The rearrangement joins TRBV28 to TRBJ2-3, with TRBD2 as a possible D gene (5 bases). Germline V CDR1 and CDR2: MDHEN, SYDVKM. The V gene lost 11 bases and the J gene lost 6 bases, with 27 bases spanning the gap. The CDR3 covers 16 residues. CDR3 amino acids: CASGPGSLGQVDTQYF. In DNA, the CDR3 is TGTGCCTCCGGTCCGGGATCGCTAGGTCAAGTTGATACGCAGTATTTT. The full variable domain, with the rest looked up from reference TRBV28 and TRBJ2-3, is DVKVTQSSRYLVKRTGEKVFLECVQDMDHENMFWYRQDPGLGLRLIYFSYDVKMKEKGDIPEGYSVSREKKERFSLILESASTNQTSMYLCASGPGSLGQVDTQYFGPGTRLTVL.

The CDR3 nucleotides read TGTGCCAGCAGCAAAGCGGGGGGGCCCTCCTACGAGCAGTACGTC. It translates to CASSKAGGPSYEQYV. V is TRBV28 and J is TRBJ2-7, with 10 bases that match TRBD2. Losses at the gene ends were 6 bases for V and 0 bases for J; bases not matched to a gene: 5. CDR3 length: 15 amino acids. CDR1 MDHEN and CDR2 SYDVKM come from the germline V gene.

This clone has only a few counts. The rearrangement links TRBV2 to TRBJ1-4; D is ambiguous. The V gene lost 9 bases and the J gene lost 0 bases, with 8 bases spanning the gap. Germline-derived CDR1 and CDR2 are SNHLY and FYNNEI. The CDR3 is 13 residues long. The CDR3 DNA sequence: TGTGCCAGTAACGGAGCAACTAATGAAAAACTGTTTTTT. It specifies CASNGATNEKLFF.

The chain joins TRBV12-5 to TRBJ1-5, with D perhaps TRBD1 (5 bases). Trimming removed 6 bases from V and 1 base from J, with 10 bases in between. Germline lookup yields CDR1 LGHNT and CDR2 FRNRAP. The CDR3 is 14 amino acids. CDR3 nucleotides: TGTGCTAGTGGAATTGACAGAAGCAATCAGCCCCAGCATTTT. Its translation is CASGIDRSNQPQHF.

CDR3 nucleotides: TGTGCCAGTAGTATCCGGACAGCCGGAAACGAAAAACTGTTTTTT. It translates to CASSIRTAGNEKLFF. The chain combines TRBV19 with TRBJ1-4; possibly TRBD1 for D (6 bases). The CDR3 contains 15 residues. Trimming stripped 3 bases from V and 8 bases from J, with 16 bases between. CDR1 and CDR2 (germline): LNHDA, SQIVND (reference sequence).

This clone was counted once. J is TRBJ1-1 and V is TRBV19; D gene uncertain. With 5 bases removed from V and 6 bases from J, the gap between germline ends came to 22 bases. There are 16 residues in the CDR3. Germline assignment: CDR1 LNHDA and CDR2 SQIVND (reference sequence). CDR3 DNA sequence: TGTGCCAGTAGTTCCCGTTTTGGCATCCCCGCCTCTGAAGCTTTCTTT. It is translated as CASSSRFGIPASEAFF.

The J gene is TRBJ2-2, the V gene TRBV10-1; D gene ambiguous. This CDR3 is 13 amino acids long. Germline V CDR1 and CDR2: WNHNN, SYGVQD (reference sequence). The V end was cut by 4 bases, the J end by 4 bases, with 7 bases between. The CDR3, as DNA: TGCGCCAGCAGTGTTCCGGGCACCGGGGAGCTGTTTTTT. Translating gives CASSVPGTGELFF.

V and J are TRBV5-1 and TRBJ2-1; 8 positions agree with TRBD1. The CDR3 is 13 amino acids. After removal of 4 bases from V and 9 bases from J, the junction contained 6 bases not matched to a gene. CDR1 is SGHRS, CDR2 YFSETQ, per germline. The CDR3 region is CASSGTGNREQFF. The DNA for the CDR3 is TGCGCCAGCAGCGGGACAGGTAACCGTGAGCAGTTCTTC.

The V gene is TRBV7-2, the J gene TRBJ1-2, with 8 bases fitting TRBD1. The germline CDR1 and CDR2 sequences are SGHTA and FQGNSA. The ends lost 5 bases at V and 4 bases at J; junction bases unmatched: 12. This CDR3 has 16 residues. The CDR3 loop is CASSQGQALLPYGYTF. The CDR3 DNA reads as TGTGCCAGCAGCCAGGGACAGGCACTCCTTCCCTATGGCTACACCTTC.

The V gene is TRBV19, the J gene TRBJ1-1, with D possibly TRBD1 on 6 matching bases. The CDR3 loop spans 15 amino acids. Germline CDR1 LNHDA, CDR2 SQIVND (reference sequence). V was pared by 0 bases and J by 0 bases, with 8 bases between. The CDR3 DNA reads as TGTGCCAGTAGTATAGAGGGGGCGGTGAACACTGAAGCTTTCTTT. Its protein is CASSIEGAVNTEAFF. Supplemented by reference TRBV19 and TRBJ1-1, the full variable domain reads DGGITQSPKYLFRKEGQNVTLSCEQNLNHDAMYWYRQDPGQGLRLIYYSQIVNDFQKGDIAEGYSVSREKKESFPLTVTSAQKNPTAFYLCASSIEGAVNTEAFFGQGTRLTVV.

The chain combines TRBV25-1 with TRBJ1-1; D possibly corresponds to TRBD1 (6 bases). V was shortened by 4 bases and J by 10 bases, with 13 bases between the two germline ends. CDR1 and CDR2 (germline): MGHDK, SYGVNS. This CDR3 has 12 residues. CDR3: CASSGATGGAFF. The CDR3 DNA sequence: TGTGCCAGCAGTGGAGCGACAGGAGGAGCTTTCTTT.

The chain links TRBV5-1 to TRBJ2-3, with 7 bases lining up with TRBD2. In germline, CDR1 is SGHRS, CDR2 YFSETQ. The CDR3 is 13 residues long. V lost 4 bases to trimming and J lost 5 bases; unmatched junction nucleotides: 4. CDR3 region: CASSTRGEDTQYF. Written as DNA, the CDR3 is TGCGCCAGCAGCACCCGGGGGGAAGATACGCAGTATTTT.

The CDR3 loop reads CASSQGIITEAFF. The CDR3, as DNA: TGTGCCAGCAGTCAGGGGATTATCACTGAAGCTTTCTTT. The chain joins TRBV2 to TRBJ1-1, with D possibly TRBD1 on 6 matching bases. Germline V gene sequence: CDR1 SNHLY, CDR2 FYNNEI. Trimming cost V 5 bases and J 4 bases, with 11 bases left between them. The CDR3 totals 13 residues.

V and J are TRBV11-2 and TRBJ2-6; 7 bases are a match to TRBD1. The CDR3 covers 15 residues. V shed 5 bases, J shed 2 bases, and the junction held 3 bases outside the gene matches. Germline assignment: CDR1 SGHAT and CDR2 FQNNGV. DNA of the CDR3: TGTGCCAGCAGCCAGGGACAGACTGGGGCCAACGTCCTGACTTTC. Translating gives CASSQGQTGANVLTF.

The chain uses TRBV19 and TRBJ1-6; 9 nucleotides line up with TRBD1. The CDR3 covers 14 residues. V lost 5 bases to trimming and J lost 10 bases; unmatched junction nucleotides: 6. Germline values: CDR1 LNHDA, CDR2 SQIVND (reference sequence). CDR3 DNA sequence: TGTGCCAGTAGTTCCACAGGGGGCGGCTCACCCCTCCACTTT. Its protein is CASSSTGGGSPLHF.

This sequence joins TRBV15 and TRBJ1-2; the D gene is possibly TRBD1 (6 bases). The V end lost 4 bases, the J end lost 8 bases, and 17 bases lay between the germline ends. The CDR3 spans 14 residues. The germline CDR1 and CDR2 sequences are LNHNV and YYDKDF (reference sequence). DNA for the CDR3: TGTGCCACCAGCACGGGGCCGGGACAAAAGGGCTACACCTTC. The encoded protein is CATSTGPGQKGYTF.

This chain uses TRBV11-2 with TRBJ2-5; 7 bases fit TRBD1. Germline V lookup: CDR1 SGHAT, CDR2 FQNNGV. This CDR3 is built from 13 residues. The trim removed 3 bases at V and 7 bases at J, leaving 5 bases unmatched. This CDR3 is CASSLGQLRTQYF. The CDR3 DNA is TGTGCCAGCAGCTTGGGACAGTTGAGGACCCAGTACTTC. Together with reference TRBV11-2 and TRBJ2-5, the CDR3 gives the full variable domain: EAGVAQSPRYKIIEKRQSVAFWCNPISGHATLYWYQQILGQGPKLLIQFQNNGVVDDSQLPKDRFSAERLKGVDSTLKIQPAKLEDSAVYLCASSLGQLRTQYFGPGTRLLVL.

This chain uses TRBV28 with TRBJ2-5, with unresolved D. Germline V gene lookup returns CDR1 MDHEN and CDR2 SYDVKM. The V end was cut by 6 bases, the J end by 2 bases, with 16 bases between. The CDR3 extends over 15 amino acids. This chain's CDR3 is CASSPLWAVQETQYF. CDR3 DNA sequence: TGTGCCAGCAGCCCCCTCTGGGCAGTTCAAGAGACCCAGTACTTC.

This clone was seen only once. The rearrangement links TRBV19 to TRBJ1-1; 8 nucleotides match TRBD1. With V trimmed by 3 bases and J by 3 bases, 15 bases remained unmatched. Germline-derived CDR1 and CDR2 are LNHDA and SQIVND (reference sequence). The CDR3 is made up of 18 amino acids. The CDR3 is CASSIPQGAANGDTEAFF. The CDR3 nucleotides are TGTGCCAGTAGTATTCCTCAGGGGGCTGCGAACGGGGACACTGAAGCTTTCTTT.

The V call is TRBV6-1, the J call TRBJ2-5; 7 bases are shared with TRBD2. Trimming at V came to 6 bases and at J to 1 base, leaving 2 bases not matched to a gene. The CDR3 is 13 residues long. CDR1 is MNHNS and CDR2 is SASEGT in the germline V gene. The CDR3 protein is CASRRGSQETQYF. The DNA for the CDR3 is TGTGCCAGCAGGCGGGGGTCCCAAGAGACCCAGTACTTC.

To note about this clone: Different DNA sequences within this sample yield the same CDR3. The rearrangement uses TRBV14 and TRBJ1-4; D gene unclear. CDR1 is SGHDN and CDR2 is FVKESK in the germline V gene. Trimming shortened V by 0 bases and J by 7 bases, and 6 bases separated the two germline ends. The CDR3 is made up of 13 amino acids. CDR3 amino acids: CASSQDLSEKLFF. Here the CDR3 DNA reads TGTGCCAGCAGCCAAGATCTTTCTGAAAAACTGTTTTTT.

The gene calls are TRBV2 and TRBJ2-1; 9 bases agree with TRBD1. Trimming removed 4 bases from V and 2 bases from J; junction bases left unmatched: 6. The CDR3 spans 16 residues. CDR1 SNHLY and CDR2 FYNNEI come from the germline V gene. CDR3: CASSAPGTGTYNEQFF. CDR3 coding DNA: TGTGCCAGCAGTGCCCCCGGGACAGGGACCTACAATGAGCAGTTCTTC.

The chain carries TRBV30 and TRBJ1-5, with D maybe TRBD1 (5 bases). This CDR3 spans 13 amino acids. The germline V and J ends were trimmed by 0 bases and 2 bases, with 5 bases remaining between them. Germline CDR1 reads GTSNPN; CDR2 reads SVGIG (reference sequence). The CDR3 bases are TGTGCCTGGAGTGTAGGGGGCAATCAGCCCCAGCATTTT. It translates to CAWSVGGNQPQHF.

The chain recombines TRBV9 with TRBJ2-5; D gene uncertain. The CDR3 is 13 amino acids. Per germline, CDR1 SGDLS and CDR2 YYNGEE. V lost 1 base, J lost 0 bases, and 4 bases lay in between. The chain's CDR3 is CASSVRDQETQYF. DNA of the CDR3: TGTGCCAGCAGCGTACGGGACCAAGAGACCCAGTACTTC.

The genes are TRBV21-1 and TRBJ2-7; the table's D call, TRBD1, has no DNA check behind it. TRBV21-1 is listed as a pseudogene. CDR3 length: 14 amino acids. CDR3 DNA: TGTGCCAGCATCCCGGGACAGGGCGCGTACGAGCAGTACGTC. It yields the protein CASIPGQGAYEQYV.

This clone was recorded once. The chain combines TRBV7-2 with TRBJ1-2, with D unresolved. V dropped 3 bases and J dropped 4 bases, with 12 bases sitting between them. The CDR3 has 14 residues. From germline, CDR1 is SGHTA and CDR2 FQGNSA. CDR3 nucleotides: TGTGCCAGCAGCTTGGCCGGGTCCGCCTATGGCTACACCTTC. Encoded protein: CASSLAGSAYGYTF.